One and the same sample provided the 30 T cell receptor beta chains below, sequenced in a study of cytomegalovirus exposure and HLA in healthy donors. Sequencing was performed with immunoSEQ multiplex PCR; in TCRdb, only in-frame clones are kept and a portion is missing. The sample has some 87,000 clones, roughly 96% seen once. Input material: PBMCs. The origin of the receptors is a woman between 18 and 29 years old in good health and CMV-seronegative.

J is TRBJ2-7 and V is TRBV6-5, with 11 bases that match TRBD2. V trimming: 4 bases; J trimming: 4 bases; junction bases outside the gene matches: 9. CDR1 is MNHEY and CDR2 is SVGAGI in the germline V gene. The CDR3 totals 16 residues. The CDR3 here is CASSSEPGLAVYEQYF. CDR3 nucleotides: TGTGCCAGCAGTTCAGAGCCGGGACTAGCGGTTTACGAGCAGTACTTC.

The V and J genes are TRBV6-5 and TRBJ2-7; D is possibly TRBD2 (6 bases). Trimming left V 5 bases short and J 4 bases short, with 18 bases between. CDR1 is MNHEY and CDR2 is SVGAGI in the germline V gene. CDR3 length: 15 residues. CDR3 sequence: CASSPHAGRAYEQYF. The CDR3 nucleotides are TGTGCCAGCAGTCCCCACGCGGGGCGCGCATACGAGCAGTACTTC.

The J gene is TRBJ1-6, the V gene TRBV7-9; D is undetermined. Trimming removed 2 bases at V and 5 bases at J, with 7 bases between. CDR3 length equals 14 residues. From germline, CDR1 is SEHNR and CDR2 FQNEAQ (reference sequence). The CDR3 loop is CASSLTADNSPLHF. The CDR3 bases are TGTGCCAGCAGCTTAACAGCCGATAATTCACCCCTCCACTTT.

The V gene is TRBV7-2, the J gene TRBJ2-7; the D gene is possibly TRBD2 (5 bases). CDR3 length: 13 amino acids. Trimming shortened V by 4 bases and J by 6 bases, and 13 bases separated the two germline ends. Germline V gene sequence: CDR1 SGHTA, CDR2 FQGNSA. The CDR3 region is CASSSTSFGEQYF. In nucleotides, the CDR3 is TGTGCCAGCAGCTCTACTAGTTTTGGCGAGCAGTACTTC.

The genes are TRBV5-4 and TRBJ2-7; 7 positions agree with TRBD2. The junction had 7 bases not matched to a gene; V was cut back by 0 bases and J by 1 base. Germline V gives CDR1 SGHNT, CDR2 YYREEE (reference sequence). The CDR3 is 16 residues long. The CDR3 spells CASSLGSGVPSYEQYF. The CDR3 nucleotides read TGTGCCAGCAGCTTGGGGAGCGGGGTCCCATCCTACGAGCAGTACTTC.

Here the CDR3 DNA reads TGTGCCAGCAGGGAGAGGACAGGGGAAGCTTTCTTT. Translated, it gives CASRERTGEAFF. This sequence joins TRBV6-5 and TRBJ1-1, with 8 bases that match TRBD1. Unmatched junction bases numbered 5, after V lost 6 bases and J lost 8 bases. This CDR3 contains 12 residues. Germline CDR1 and CDR2: MNHEY and SVGAGI.

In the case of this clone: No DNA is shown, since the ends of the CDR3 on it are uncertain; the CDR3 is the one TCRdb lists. CDR3: CASSSSETGGYNEQFF. The gene calls are TRBV28 and TRBJ2-1; the table's D call of TRBD1 was not tested on the DNA. Germline CDR1 and CDR2: MDHEN and SYDVKM. Counting both end residues, the CDR3 totals 16 amino acids.

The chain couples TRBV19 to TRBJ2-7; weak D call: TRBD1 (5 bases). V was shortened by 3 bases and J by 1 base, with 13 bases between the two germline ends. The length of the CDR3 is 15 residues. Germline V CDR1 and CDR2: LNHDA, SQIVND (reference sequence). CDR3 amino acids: CASSISWQGSYEQYF. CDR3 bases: TGTGCCAGTAGTATCTCCTGGCAGGGTTCCTACGAGCAGTACTTC. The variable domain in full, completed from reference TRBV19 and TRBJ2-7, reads DGGITQSPKYLFRKEGQNVTLSCEQNLNHDAMYWYRQDPGQGLRLIYYSQIVNDFQKGDIAEGYSVSREKKESFPLTVTSAQKNPTAFYLCASSISWQGSYEQYFGPGTRLTVT.

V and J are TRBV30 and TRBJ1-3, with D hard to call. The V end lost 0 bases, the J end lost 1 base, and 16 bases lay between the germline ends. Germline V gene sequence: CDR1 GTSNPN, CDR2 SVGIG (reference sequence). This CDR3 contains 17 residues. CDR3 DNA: TGTGCCTGGAGTGTACCCTTGACACTAGTTTCTGGAAACACCATATATTTT. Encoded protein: CAWSVPLTLVSGNTIYF.

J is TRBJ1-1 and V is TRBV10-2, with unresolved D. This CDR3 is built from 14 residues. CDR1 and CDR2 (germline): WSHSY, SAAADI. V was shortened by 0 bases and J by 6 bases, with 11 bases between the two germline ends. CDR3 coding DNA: TGCGCCAGCAGTGAGTCGGGCAGGAGGGCTGAAGCTTTCTTT. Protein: CASSESGRRAEAFF.

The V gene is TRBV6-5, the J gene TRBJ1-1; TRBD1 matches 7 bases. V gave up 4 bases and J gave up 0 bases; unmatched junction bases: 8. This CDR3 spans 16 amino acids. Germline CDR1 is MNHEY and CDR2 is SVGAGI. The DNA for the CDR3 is TGTGCCAGCAGTTTTTTCGAACAGGGGATGAACACTGAAGCTTTCTTT. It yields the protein CASSFFEQGMNTEAFF.

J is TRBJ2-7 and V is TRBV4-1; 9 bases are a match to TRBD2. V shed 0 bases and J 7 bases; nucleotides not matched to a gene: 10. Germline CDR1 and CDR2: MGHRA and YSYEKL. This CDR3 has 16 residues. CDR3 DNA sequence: TGCGCCAGCAGCCAAGATCCGGCGGGAGGGCCTCAGGAGCAGTACTTC. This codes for CASSQDPAGGPQEQYF.

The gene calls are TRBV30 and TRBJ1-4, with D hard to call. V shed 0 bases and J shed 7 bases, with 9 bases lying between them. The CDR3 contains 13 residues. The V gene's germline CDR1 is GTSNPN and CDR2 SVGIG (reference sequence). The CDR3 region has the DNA TGTGCCTGGAGTGTACAAGCGAGTGAAAAACTGTTTTTT. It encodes CAWSVQASEKLFF.

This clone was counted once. The CDR3 protein is CASNSRDRRDTEAFF. CDR3 nucleotides: TGTGCCAGCAACTCTCGGGATCGTAGGGACACTGAAGCTTTCTTT. The chain joins TRBV28 to TRBJ1-1; D gene ambiguous. Germline values: CDR1 MDHEN, CDR2 SYDVKM. The CDR3 totals 15 residues. The germline V and J ends were trimmed by 7 bases and 3 bases, with 18 bases remaining between them.

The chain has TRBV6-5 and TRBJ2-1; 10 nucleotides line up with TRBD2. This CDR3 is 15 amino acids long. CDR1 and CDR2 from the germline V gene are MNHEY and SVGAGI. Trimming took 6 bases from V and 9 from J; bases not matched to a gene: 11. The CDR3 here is CASSKREGGRAEQFF. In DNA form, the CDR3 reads TGTGCCAGCAGCAAGCGGGAGGGCGGACGGGCTGAGCAGTTCTTC.

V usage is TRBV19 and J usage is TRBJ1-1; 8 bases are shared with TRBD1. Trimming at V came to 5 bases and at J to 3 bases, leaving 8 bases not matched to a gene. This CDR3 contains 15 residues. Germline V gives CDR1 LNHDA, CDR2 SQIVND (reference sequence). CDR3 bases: TGTGCCAGTAGTCCCGTGCTGGACAGGGACACTGAAGCTTTCTTT. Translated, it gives CASSPVLDRDTEAFF.

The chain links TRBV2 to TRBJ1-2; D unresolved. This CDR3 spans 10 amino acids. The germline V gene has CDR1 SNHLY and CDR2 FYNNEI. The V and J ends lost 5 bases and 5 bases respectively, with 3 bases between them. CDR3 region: CASSLYGYTF. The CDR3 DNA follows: TGTGCCAGCAGTTTATATGGCTACACCTTC.

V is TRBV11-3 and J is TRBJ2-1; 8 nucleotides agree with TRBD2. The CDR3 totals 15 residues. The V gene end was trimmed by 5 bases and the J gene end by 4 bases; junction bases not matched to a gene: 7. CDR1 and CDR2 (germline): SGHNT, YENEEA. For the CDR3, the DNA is TGTGCCAGCAGCACCAGGAGCGGGAGATACAATGAGCAGTTCTTC. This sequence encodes CASSTRSGRYNEQFF.

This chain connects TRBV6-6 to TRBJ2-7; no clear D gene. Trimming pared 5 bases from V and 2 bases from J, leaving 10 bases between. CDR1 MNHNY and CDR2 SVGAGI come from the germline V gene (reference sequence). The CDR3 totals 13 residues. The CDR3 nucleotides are TGTGCCAGCAGTACCACCGGTACCTACGAGCAGTACTTC. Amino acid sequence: CASSTTGTYEQYF.

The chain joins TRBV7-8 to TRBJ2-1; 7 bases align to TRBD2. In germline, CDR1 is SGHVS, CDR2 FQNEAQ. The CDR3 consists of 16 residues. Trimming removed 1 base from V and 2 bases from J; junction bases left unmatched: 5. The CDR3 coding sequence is TGTGCCAGCAGCTTAGGCCCTAGCGGCACCTACAATGAGCAGTTCTTC. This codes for CASSLGPSGTYNEQFF.

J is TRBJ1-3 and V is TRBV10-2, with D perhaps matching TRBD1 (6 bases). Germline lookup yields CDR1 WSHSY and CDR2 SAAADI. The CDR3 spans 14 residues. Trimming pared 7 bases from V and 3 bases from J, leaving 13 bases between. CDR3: CASMFSGDGNTIYF. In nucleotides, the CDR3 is TGCGCCAGCATGTTCTCAGGGGATGGAAACACCATATATTTT.

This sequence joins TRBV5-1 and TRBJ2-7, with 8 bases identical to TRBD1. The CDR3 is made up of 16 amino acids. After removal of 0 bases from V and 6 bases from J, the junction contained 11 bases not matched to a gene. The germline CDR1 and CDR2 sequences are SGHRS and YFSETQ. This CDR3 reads CASSLGGAGGLGEQYF. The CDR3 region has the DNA TGCGCCAGCAGCTTGGGGGGGGCAGGGGGCTTAGGCGAGCAGTACTTC. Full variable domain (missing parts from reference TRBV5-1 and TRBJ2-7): KAGVTQTPRYLIKTRGQQVTLSCSPISGHRSVSWYQQTPGQGLQFLFEYFSETQRNKGNFPGRFSGRQFSNSRSEMNVSTLELGDSALYLCASSLGGAGGLGEQYFGPGTRLTVT.

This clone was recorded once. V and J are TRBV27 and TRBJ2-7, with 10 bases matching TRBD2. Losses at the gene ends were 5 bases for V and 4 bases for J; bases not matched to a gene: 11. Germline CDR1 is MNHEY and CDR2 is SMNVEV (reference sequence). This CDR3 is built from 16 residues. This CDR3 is CASSTGTSDPQYEQYF. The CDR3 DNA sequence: TGTGCCAGCAGTACGGGGACTAGCGATCCGCAGTACGAGCAGTACTTC.

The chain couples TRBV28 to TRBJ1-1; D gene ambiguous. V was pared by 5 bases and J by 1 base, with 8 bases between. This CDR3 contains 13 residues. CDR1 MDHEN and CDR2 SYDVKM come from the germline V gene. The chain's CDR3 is CASSITENTEAFF. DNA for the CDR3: TGTGCCAGCAGTATAACAGAGAACACTGAAGCTTTCTTT.

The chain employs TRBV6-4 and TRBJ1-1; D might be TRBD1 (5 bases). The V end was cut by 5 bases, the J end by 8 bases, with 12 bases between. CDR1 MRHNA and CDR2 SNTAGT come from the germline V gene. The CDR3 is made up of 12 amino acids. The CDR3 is CASSWRRVEAFF. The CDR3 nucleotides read TGTGCCAGCAGTTGGCGCAGGGTCGAAGCTTTCTTT.

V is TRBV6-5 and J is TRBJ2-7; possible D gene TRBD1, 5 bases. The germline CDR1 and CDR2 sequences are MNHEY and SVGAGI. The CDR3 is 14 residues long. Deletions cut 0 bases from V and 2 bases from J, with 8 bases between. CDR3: CASSYSMTAYEQYF. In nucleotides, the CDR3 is TGTGCCAGCAGTTACTCCATGACAGCCTACGAGCAGTACTTC.

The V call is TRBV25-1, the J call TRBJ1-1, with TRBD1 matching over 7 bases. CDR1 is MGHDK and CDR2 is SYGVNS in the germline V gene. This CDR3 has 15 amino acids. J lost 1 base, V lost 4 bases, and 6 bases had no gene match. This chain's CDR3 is CASSGETGQNTEAFF. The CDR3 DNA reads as TGTGCCAGCAGTGGGGAGACAGGGCAGAACACTGAAGCTTTCTTT.

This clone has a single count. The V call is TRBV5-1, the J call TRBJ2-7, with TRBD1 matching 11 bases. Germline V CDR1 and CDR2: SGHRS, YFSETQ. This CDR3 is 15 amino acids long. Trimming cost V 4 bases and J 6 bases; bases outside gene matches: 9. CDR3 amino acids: CASSRWTGGKIEQYF. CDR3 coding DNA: TGCGCCAGCAGCCGCTGGACAGGGGGCAAGATCGAGCAGTACTTC.

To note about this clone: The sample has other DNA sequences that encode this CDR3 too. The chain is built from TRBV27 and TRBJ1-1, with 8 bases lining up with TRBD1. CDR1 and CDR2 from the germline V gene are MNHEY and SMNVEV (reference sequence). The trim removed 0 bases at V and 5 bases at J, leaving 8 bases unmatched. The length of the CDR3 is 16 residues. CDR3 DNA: TGTGCCAGCAGTTTATCCTTCCGGACAGGGCAAACTGAAGCTTTCTTT. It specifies CASSLSFRTGQTEAFF.

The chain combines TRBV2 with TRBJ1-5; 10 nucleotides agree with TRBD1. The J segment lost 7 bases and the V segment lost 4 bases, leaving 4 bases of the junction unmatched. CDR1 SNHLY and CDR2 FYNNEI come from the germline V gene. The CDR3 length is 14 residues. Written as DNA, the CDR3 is TGTGCCAGCAGTGGGACAGGGGGGCGGCAGCCCCAGCATTTT. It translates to CASSGTGGRQPQHF.